Below are 15 T cell receptor beta chains sequenced from a single sample in a study of T cell changes during pregnancy in multiple sclerosis. Generated by immunoSEQ multiplex PCR, the TCRdb table keeps only in-frame clones and is missing some. The sample yields around 41,000 clones, 90% to 95% seen once. Sample: CD4+ T cells from peripheral blood mononuclear cells, taken in the third trimester of pregnancy. These receptors all come from a female donor in good health, enrolled as a control in a pregnancy study.

J is TRBJ1-5 and V is TRBV28, with D possibly TRBD1 on 5 matching bases. The CDR3 extends over 12 amino acids. Per germline, CDR1 MDHEN and CDR2 SYDVKM. V was cut by 6 bases and J by 6 bases, with 9 bases left in between. The CDR3 DNA is TGTGCCAGCAGCCAAGGGGTTCAGCCCCAGCATTTT. Its protein is CASSQGVQPQHF.

The chain employs TRBV6-5 and TRBJ1-2, with TRBD1 identical over 9 bases. Per the germline V gene, CDR1 is MNHEY and CDR2 is SVGAGI. J was trimmed by 0 bases and V by 2 bases; bases with no gene match: 1. The CDR3 runs to 15 residues. CDR3 region: CASSYTGGANYGYTF. CDR3 DNA: TGTGCCAGCAGTTACACAGGGGGCGCTAACTATGGCTACACCTTC.

The rearrangement links TRBV6-5 to TRBJ1-2; 7 bases are shared with TRBD1. V lost 0 bases and J lost 5; bases outside the gene matches: 6. CDR1 is MNHEY and CDR2 is SVGAGI in the germline V gene. This CDR3 has 15 residues. In nucleotides, the CDR3 is TGTGCCAGCAGTTACTCGGTGGGACAGCAGTATGGCTACACCTTC. Translated: CASSYSVGQQYGYTF.

The gene calls are TRBV30 and TRBJ1-5, with D unresolved. Trimming pared 2 bases from V and 2 bases from J, leaving 19 bases between. Germline V lookup: CDR1 GTSNPN, CDR2 SVGIG (reference sequence). The CDR3 length is 17 residues. The DNA for the CDR3 is TGTGCCTGGAGTACACCGGCCTTGGGCATAGGCAATCAGCCCCAGCATTTT. It specifies CAWSTPALGIGNQPQHF. The variable domain in full, completed from reference TRBV30 and TRBJ1-5, reads SQTIHQWPATLVQPVGSPLSLECTVEGTSNPNLYWYRQAAGRGLQLLFYSVGIGQISSEVPQNLSASRPQDRQFILSSKKLLLSDSGFYLCAWSTPALGIGNQPQHFGDGTRLSIL.

The rearrangement links TRBV25-1 to TRBJ2-5; a weak D match, TRBD2 (6 bases). Trimming cost V 8 bases and J 5 bases, with 12 bases left between them. Germline CDR1 and CDR2: MGHDK and SYGVNS. This CDR3 region has 12 residues. The CDR3 is CASAEGRETQYF. The CDR3, as DNA: TGTGCCAGCGCCGAGGGGAGGGAGACCCAGTACTTC.

The chain has TRBV28 and TRBJ1-3; D gene ambiguous. Germline loops: CDR1 MDHEN, CDR2 SYDVKM. Trimming removed 5 bases at V and 5 bases at J, with 13 bases between. The CDR3 totals 14 residues. This chain's CDR3 is CASSRERERNTIYF. The CDR3 DNA is TGTGCCAGCAGTCGAGAGAGAGAGCGAAACACCATATATTTT.

V and J are TRBV28 and TRBJ1-5; the match to TRBD1 covers 9 bases. The CDR3 sequence is 16 residues long. From germline, CDR1 is MDHEN and CDR2 SYDVKM. J was trimmed by 6 bases and V by 8 bases; bases with no gene match: 14. For the CDR3, the DNA is TGTGCCAGCCGCTATACAGGGGGCGCGGAGGGTCAGCCCCAGCATTTT. Protein: CASRYTGGAEGQPQHF.

A word on this clone: No conserved phenylalanine or tryptophan is present at the end of the CDR3, so a read error is the likely explanation. This chain joins TRBV29-1 and TRBJ1-2; 11 bases are a match to TRBD1. CDR1 and CDR2 from the germline V gene are SQVTM and ANQGSEA. J lost 8 bases, V lost 4 bases, and 6 bases had no gene match. CDR3 length equals 13 residues. CDR3 sequence: CSVGTGGAEGYTL. The CDR3 DNA sequence: TGCAGCGTTGGGACAGGGGGCGCGGAGGGCTACACCCTC.

V is TRBV5-1 and J is TRBJ2-1; D may be TRBD2 (6 bases). The V gene's germline CDR1 is SGHRS and CDR2 YFSETQ. The CDR3 is 14 amino acids. Trimming removed 4 bases from V and 3 bases from J, with 11 bases in between. Here the CDR3 reads CASSGGNHYNEQFF. The CDR3 region has the DNA TGCGCCAGCAGCGGGGGGAACCACTACAATGAGCAGTTCTTC. The variable domain in full, completed from reference TRBV5-1 and TRBJ2-1, reads KAGVTQTPRYLIKTRGQQVTLSCSPISGHRSVSWYQQTPGQGLQFLFEYFSETQRNKGNFPGRFSGRQFSNSRSEMNVSTLELGDSALYLCASSGGNHYNEQFFGPGTRLTVL.

The chain uses TRBV7-9 and TRBJ2-5, with 9 positions matching TRBD2. V dropped 5 bases and J dropped 7; count of bases not matched to a gene: 14. The length of the CDR3 is 16 residues. Germline CDR1 SEHNR, CDR2 FQNEAQ (reference sequence). CDR3 bases: TGTGCCAGCAGCCCAATTAGCGGGGGCTCCTCCGGGACCCAGTACTTC. Translated, it gives CASSPISGGSSGTQYF.

The rearrangement uses TRBV7-2 and TRBJ1-2, with D unresolved. V was clipped by 5 bases and J by 4 bases, with 14 bases between them. The germline gives CDR1 SGHTA, CDR2 FQGNSA. The CDR3 has 14 residues. The CDR3 spells CASSTGVQAYGYTF. In DNA form, the CDR3 reads TGTGCCAGCAGCACCGGGGTGCAGGCCTATGGCTACACCTTC.

The V gene is TRBV2, the J gene TRBJ2-7, with TRBD2 matching 8 bases. This CDR3 is built from 14 residues. Unmatched junction bases numbered 8, after V lost 5 bases and J lost 5 bases. Looked up from germline, CDR1 is SNHLY and CDR2 is FYNNEI. CDR3 DNA: TGTGCCAGCAGTCCCCGGGGGGGGGCGGACGAGCAGTACTTC. This sequence encodes CASSPRGGADEQYF. Combining the CDR3 with reference TRBV2 and TRBJ2-7 gives the whole variable domain EPEVTQTPSHQVTQMGQEVILRCVPISNHLYFYWYRQILGQKVEFLVSFYNNEISEKSEIFDDQFSVERPDGSNFTLKIRSTKLEDSAMYFCASSPRGGADEQYFGPGTRLTVT.

The V gene is TRBV30, the J gene TRBJ2-3; 9 positions match TRBD2. CDR3 size: 14 residues. After removal of 1 base from V and 8 bases from J, the junction contained 7 bases not matched to a gene. Germline CDR1 reads GTSNPN; CDR2 reads SVGIG (reference sequence). The CDR3 DNA is TGTGCCTGGAGTGGCGGGGGGGCGGGTGGTACGCAGTATTTT. As protein: CAWSGGGAGGTQYF.

The CDR3 spells CARTLATGTDTQYF. The CDR3, as DNA: TGTGCCAGGACGTTAGCGACCGGCACAGATACGCAGTATTTT. The J gene is TRBJ2-3, the V gene TRBV2, with D maybe TRBD2 (5 bases). V shed 9 bases and J shed 1 base, with 14 bases lying between them. The CDR3 runs 14 residues. The V gene's germline CDR1 is SNHLY and CDR2 FYNNEI.

The rearrangement uses TRBV10-3 and TRBJ2-1, with D unclear. Trimming shortened V by 8 bases and J by 0 bases, and 11 bases separated the two germline ends. Per the germline V gene, CDR1 is ENHRY and CDR2 is SYGVKD. The CDR3 runs 14 residues. CDR3 in amino acids: CAISTRSSYNEQFF. The CDR3, as DNA: TGTGCCATCTCGACTCGCAGCTCCTACAATGAGCAGTTCTTC.